The subject of this entry is one TCR beta chain. Its antigen remains unknown. The sample comes from a study of cytotoxic CD8 clonotypes in ibrutinib-treated CLL. Whole-study context: There were approximately ten relapsed/refractory patients and about 14 treatment-naive patients, and roughly 18 were IGHV unmutated. The study recorded mean values of about 260,000 productive templates and tens of thousands of productive rearrangements per sample.

Study-level results: An increase in clonality occurred at ibrutinib response, followed by a return toward baseline at progression.

Repertoires were generated with immunoSEQ multiplex PCR, while TCRdb's copy carries only in-frame clones and drops some. The sample has roughly 130,000 clones; about 91% are singletons. Trimming removed 0 bases from V and 7 bases from J, with 13 bases in between. Germline-derived CDR1 and CDR2 are KGHSH and LQKENI. This CDR3 contains 14 residues. The origin of this receptor is a human donor with chronic lymphocytic leukemia. The genes are TRBV18 and TRBJ2-7; D is unresolved. Sequenced material: PBMCs, taken after 12 months of ibrutinib treatment. The CDR3 loop reads CASSPPPPFREQYF. The CDR3 DNA reads as TGTGCCAGCTCACCACCTCCCCCCTTCCGGGAGCAGTACTTC.